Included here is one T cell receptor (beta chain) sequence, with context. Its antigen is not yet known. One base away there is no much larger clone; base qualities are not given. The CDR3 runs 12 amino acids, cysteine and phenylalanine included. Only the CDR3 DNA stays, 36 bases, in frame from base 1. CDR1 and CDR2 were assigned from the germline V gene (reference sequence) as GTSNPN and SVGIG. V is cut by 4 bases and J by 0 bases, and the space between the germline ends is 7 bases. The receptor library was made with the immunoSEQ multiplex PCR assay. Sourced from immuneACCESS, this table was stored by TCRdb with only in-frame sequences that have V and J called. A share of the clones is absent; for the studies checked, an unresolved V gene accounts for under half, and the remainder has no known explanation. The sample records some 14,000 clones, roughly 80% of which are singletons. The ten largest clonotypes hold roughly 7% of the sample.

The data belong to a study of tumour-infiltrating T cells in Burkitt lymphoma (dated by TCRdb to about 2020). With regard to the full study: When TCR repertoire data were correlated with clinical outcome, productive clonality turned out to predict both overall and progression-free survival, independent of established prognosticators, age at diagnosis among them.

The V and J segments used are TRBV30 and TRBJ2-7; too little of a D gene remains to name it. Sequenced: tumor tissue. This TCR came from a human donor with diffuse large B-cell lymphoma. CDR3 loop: CAWTDRSYEQYF. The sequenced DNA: TGTGCCTGGACAGACCGCTCCTACGAGCAGTACTTC.